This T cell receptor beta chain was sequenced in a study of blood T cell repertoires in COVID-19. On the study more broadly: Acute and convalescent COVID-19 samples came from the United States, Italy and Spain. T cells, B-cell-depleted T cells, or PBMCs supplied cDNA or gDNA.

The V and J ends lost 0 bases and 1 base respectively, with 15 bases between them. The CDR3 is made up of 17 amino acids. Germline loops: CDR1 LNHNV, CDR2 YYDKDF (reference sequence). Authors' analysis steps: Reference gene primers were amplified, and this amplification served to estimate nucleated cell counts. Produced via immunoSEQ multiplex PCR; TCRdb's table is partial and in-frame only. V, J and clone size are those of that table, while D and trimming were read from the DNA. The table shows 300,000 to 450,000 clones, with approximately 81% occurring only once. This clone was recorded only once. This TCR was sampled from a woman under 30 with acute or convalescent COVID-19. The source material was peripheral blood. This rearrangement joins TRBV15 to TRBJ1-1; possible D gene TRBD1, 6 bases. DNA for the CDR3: TGTGCCACCAGCAGAGATTCGAGACAGGCTTGGAACACTGAAGCTTTCTTT. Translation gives CATSRDSRQAWNTEAFF.